Each of the 32 T cell receptor beta chains below was sequenced from the same sample in a study of PD-L1 blockade in urothelial cancer. TCRdb keeps only in-frame clones here, not all; method: immunoSEQ multiplex PCR. The table has 50,000 or so clones, 86% seen once. Sample: PBMCs, taken around atezolizumab (anti-PD-L1) treatment. All receptors come from a man aged 60 to 75 with urothelial cancer.

The chain has TRBV9 and TRBJ1-3; the D gene is possibly TRBD1 (5 bases). CDR1 and CDR2 (germline): SGDLS, YYNGEE. Trimming left V 0 bases short and J 0 bases short, with 10 bases between. This CDR3 contains 16 residues. The CDR3 reads CASSVAPGPSGNTIYF. The CDR3 coding sequence is TGTGCCAGCAGCGTAGCCCCAGGGCCCTCTGGAAACACCATATATTTT.

This chain uses TRBV19 with TRBJ1-4; D is unresolved. The V gene's germline CDR1 is LNHDA and CDR2 SQIVND (reference sequence). V lost 5 bases and J lost 4, with 17 bases in between. The CDR3 is made up of 16 amino acids. CDR3 in amino acids: CASSYGRGSFNEKLFF. CDR3 nucleotides: TGTGCCAGTAGTTACGGTCGCGGGTCCTTTAATGAAAAACTGTTTTTT. The full variable domain, with the rest looked up from reference TRBV19 and TRBJ1-4, is DGGITQSPKYLFRKEGQNVTLSCEQNLNHDAMYWYRQDPGQGLRLIYYSQIVNDFQKGDIAEGYSVSREKKESFPLTVTSAQKNPTAFYLCASSYGRGSFNEKLFFGSGTQLSVL.

This clone appeared a few times. Here the CDR3 DNA reads TGTGCCAGCAGGGGACAGGGTGTGGTTCTTCAGCCCCAGCATTTT. Amino acid sequence: CASRGQGVVLQPQHF. This sequence joins TRBV28 and TRBJ1-5; 9 bases line up with TRBD1. The ends lost 6 bases at V and 6 bases at J; junction bases unmatched: 9. CDR3 size: 15 residues. CDR1 and CDR2 from the germline V gene are MDHEN and SYDVKM.

The chain combines TRBV4-1 with TRBJ1-5; D is undetermined. The ends were cut back, 5 bases at V and 2 bases at J, with 10 bases in the middle. The CDR3 consists of 14 residues. The V gene's germline CDR1 is MGHRA and CDR2 YSYEKL. The CDR3 region is CASSDGLGNQPQHF. The DNA of the CDR3 is TGCGCCAGCAGCGATGGGCTTGGCAATCAGCCCCAGCATTTT.

This sequence joins TRBV7-9 and TRBJ2-3; D is uncertain. The CDR3 loop spans 11 amino acids. The germline CDR1 and CDR2 sequences are SEHNR and FQNEAQ (reference sequence). The ends were cut back, 4 bases at V and 9 bases at J, with 8 bases in the middle. DNA for the CDR3: TGTGCCAGCAGCTCGGGTAGGACGCAGTATTTT. Its protein product is CASSSGRTQYF.

This clone was found a few times. This rearrangement joins TRBV7-3 to TRBJ2-7, with D hard to call. V lost 1 base, J lost 6 bases, and 10 bases lay in between. Per germline, CDR1 SGHTA and CDR2 FQGTGA. The CDR3 spans 13 residues. This CDR3 is CASSLIRLSEQYF. In nucleotides, the CDR3 is TGTGCCAGCAGCTTAATACGGTTGAGCGAGCAGTACTTC.

This chain links TRBV10-2 with TRBJ2-7; 11 nucleotides match TRBD2. CDR1 and CDR2 (germline): WSHSY, SAAADI. With 6 bases clipped from V and 7 bases from J, the junction kept 11 bases outside the gene matches. The CDR3 contains 15 residues. CDR3 nucleotides: TGCGCCAGCAGAGAAACTAGCGGGAGTTTTGGGGAGCAGTACTTC. Amino acid sequence: CASRETSGSFGEQYF.

The rearrangement uses TRBV19 and TRBJ2-1; the match to TRBD2 covers 14 bases. The V gene end was trimmed by 7 bases and the J gene end by 9 bases; junction bases not matched to a gene: 14. Germline CDR1 LNHDA, CDR2 SQIVND (reference sequence). This CDR3 comprises 17 residues. CDR3 region: CASKFAETSGRGGEQFF. The CDR3 bases are TGTGCCAGTAAATTTGCGGAGACTAGCGGGAGGGGGGGTGAGCAGTTCTTC.

This chain uses TRBV7-8 with TRBJ2-7; 7 nucleotides match TRBD1. The germline V gene has CDR1 SGHVS and CDR2 FQNEAQ. The CDR3 has 14 residues. Trimming took 6 bases from V and 2 from J; bases not matched to a gene: 7. CDR3: CASRVRQGPYEQYF. The CDR3 region has the DNA TGTGCCAGCAGGGTGAGACAGGGCCCCTACGAGCAGTACTTC.

This chain connects TRBV15 to TRBJ2-7; 12 bases line up with TRBD2. The CDR3 is 15 residues long. Germline CDR1 and CDR2: LNHNV and YYDKDF (reference sequence). The V segment lost 3 bases and the J segment 6 bases; nucleotides outside the gene matches: 6. Here the CDR3 reads CATSSRLAGVPEQYF. In DNA, the CDR3 is TGTGCCACCAGCAGTAGACTAGCGGGAGTCCCCGAGCAGTACTTC.

The CDR3 nucleotides are TGTGCCAGCAGTGAAATAATACAGGGGGGGAGAGCTTTCTTT. Translating it yields CASSEIIQGGRAFF. The chain carries TRBV6-1 and TRBJ1-1; TRBD1 agrees at 8 bases. The V gene's germline CDR1 is MNHNS and CDR2 SASEGT. The J segment lost 10 bases and the V segment lost 2 bases, leaving 9 bases of the junction unmatched. The CDR3 is 14 amino acids.

This clone was observed once. The chain uses TRBV13 and TRBJ2-4; possible D gene TRBD1, 6 bases. The germline gives CDR1 PRHDT, CDR2 FYEKMQ (reference sequence). The CDR3 runs 14 residues. Deletions cut 2 bases from V and 5 bases from J, with 10 bases between. The CDR3 reads CASSLMGAQNIQYF. For the CDR3, the DNA is TGTGCCAGCAGCTTAATGGGGGCACAAAACATTCAGTACTTC.

The chain carries TRBV5-6 and TRBJ2-4, with D tentatively TRBD2 (7 bases). This CDR3 region has 16 residues. Germline V lookup: CDR1 SGHDT, CDR2 YYEEEE. The V end lost 4 bases, the J end lost 0 bases, and 14 bases lay between the germline ends. CDR3 sequence: CASSGGGQLAKNIQYF. CDR3 sequence (DNA): TGTGCCAGCAGCGGGGGGGGGCAGTTAGCCAAAAACATTCAGTACTTC.

The table lists this clone with a few counts. The chain employs TRBV29-1 and TRBJ1-1; D is unclear. Germline values: CDR1 SQVTM, CDR2 ANQGSEA. Trimming cost V 1 base and J 7 bases, with 10 bases left between them. There are 12 residues in the CDR3. The CDR3 loop reads CSVEAQVGEAFF. Here the CDR3 DNA reads TGCAGCGTTGAAGCCCAGGTGGGTGAAGCTTTCTTT.

The chain has TRBV7-3 and TRBJ2-1, with 15 positions matching TRBD2. Germline V gene sequence: CDR1 SGHTA, CDR2 FQGTGA. V was clipped by 3 bases and J by 0 bases; unmatched bases: 3. This CDR3 region has 18 residues. The CDR3 spells CASSLGLAGGLSYNEQFF. CDR3 nucleotides: TGTGCCAGCAGCTTGGGACTAGCGGGGGGCCTCTCCTACAATGAGCAGTTCTTC.

CDR3 nucleotides: TGTGCCAGCAGCTTCCGACTAGCGGGAGTTTATGGCGAGCAGTTCTTC. Translated, it gives CASSFRLAGVYGEQFF. The chain combines TRBV11-2 with TRBJ2-1, with TRBD2 matching 12 bases. The CDR3 consists of 16 residues. Germline V CDR1 and CDR2: SGHAT, FQNNGV. V shed 3 bases, J shed 10 bases, and the junction held 10 bases outside the gene matches.

This clone was seen only a few times. The V call is TRBV18, the J call TRBJ2-7; no clear D gene. Per the germline V gene, CDR1 is KGHSH and CDR2 is LQKENI. This CDR3 has 13 residues. The V end lost 1 base, the J end lost 0 bases, and 4 bases lay between the germline ends. CDR3 sequence (DNA): TGTGCCAGCTCACCACAGAGCTCCTACGAGCAGTACTTC. This translates into CASSPQSSYEQYF.

This sequence joins TRBV7-6 and TRBJ1-4; no reliable D call. The ends were cut back, 8 bases at V and 3 bases at J, with 19 bases in the middle. This CDR3 has 16 residues. Germline CDR1 reads SGHVS; CDR2 reads FNYEAQ. The CDR3 region is CASAISNFEANEKLFF. DNA for the CDR3: TGTGCCAGCGCCATTAGTAATTTTGAGGCTAATGAAAAACTGTTTTTT.

This chain links TRBV5-1 with TRBJ2-5; possible D gene TRBD1, 6 bases. The CDR3 totals 14 residues. Trimming stripped 2 bases from V and 3 bases from J, with 11 bases between. The V gene's germline CDR1 is SGHRS and CDR2 YFSETQ. The CDR3 is CASSFSQGEETQYF. The CDR3 DNA reads as TGCGCCAGCAGCTTTTCACAGGGCGAAGAGACCCAGTACTTC.

The genes are TRBV27 and TRBJ2-5; 7 bases agree with TRBD1. CDR1 is MNHEY and CDR2 is SMNVEV in the germline V gene (reference sequence). The V segment lost 5 bases and the J segment 5 bases; nucleotides outside the gene matches: 5. The CDR3 runs 13 residues. The CDR3 region has the DNA TGTGCCAGCAGTCTGACAGGGTGGGAGACCCAGTACTTC. Translated: CASSLTGWETQYF.

The CDR3 spells CASSPPRRFQGVNTEAFF. For the CDR3, the DNA is TGTGCCAGCAGCCCCCCTAGACGGTTTCAGGGGGTGAACACTGAAGCTTTCTTT. This chain connects TRBV7-8 to TRBJ1-1; 7 nucleotides agree with TRBD1. Germline CDR1 and CDR2: SGHVS and FQNEAQ. Trimming removed 5 bases from V and 0 bases from J; junction bases left unmatched: 15. This CDR3 has 18 residues.

The chain joins TRBV5-6 to TRBJ1-5, with 10 bases identical to TRBD1. This CDR3 comprises 15 residues. With V trimmed by 3 bases and J by 3 bases, 3 bases remained unmatched. Germline loops: CDR1 SGHDT, CDR2 YYEEEE. The CDR3 nucleotides are TGTGCCAGCAGCTCGGGACAGGGGAACAATCAGCCCCAGCATTTT. Its protein product is CASSSGQGNNQPQHF. The variable domain in full, with the rest retrieved from reference TRBV5-6 and TRBJ1-5, is DAGVTQSPTHLIKTRGQQVTLRCSPKSGHDTVSWYQQALGQGPQFIFQYYEEEERQRGNFPDRFSGHQFPNYSSELNVNALLLGDSALYLCASSSGQGNNQPQHFGDGTRLSIL.

In this sample, this clone turned up a few times. V usage is TRBV7-3 and J usage is TRBJ1-2; D is possibly TRBD1 (5 bases). Looked up from germline, CDR1 is SGHTA and CDR2 is FQGTGA. V lost 5 bases and J lost 6, with 13 bases in between. The CDR3 loop spans 13 amino acids. CDR3 bases: TGTGCCAGCAGCGCCCAGGGAGGGGATGGCTACACCTTC. As protein: CASSAQGGDGYTF. Full variable domain (missing parts from reference TRBV7-3 and TRBJ1-2): GAGVSQTPSNKVTEKGKYVELRCDPISGHTALYWYRQSLGQGPEFLIYFQGTGAADDSGLPNDRFFAVRPEGSVSTLKIQRTERGDSAVYLCASSAQGGDGYTFGSGTRLTVV.

V gene TRBV5-6 combines with J gene TRBJ2-2; 11 nucleotides align to TRBD2. The V gene end was trimmed by 0 bases and the J gene end by 6 bases; junction bases not matched to a gene: 10. This CDR3 spans 18 amino acids. CDR1 is SGHDT, CDR2 YYEEEE, per germline. The CDR3 reads CASSLVTSGGRPAGELFF. Here the CDR3 DNA reads TGTGCCAGCAGCTTGGTAACTAGCGGGGGAAGGCCGGCCGGGGAGCTGTTTTTT.

This sequence joins TRBV9 and TRBJ2-3, with D tentatively TRBD2 (6 bases). Between the trimmed V and J ends, which lost 0 bases and 2 bases, there was a span of 13 bases. The CDR3 contains 16 residues. Per the germline V gene, CDR1 is SGDLS and CDR2 is YYNGEE. This chain's CDR3 is CASSVGIAVITDTQYF. CDR3 in DNA: TGTGCCAGCAGCGTAGGAATAGCGGTTATCACAGATACGCAGTATTTT.

The rearrangement links TRBV10-3 to TRBJ2-7, with 11 bases lining up with TRBD1. V lost 5 bases and J lost 6; bases outside the gene matches: 15. Germline V CDR1 and CDR2: ENHRY, SYGVKD. The CDR3 extends over 17 amino acids. The CDR3 nucleotides read TGTGCCATCAGTCCCCGAGCCGGACAGGGGGCGCGGGGCGAGCAGTACTTC. Translating gives CAISPRAGQGARGEQYF.

In this sample, this clone turned up a few times. The chain combines TRBV7-3 with TRBJ1-6, with 9 bases fitting TRBD1. The trim removed 2 bases at V and 9 bases at J, leaving 5 bases unmatched. This CDR3 has 15 residues. CDR1 is SGHTA and CDR2 is FQGTGA in the germline V gene. The CDR3 is CASSLGTGPSSPLHF. The CDR3 region has the DNA TGTGCCAGCAGCTTAGGGACAGGGCCTTCTTCACCCCTCCACTTT.

This clone has only one observation. The chain combines TRBV30 with TRBJ1-4; 7 bases are shared with TRBD1. J gave up 3 bases and V 7 bases, and 5 bases lay outside the gene matches. The CDR3 runs 13 residues. The V gene's germline CDR1 is GTSNPN and CDR2 SVGIG (reference sequence). The CDR3 DNA reads as TGTGCCTACTCGACAGGGCCTAATGAAAAACTGTTTTTT. As protein: CAYSTGPNEKLFF.

The CDR3 here is CASSLPGGAYEQYF. The CDR3 coding sequence is TGTGCCAGCAGTTTACCAGGGGGCGCCTACGAGCAGTACTTC. The rearrangement joins TRBV28 to TRBJ2-7; TRBD1 agrees at 8 bases. The V segment lost 2 bases and the J segment 2 bases; nucleotides outside the gene matches: 2. CDR1 and CDR2 from the germline V gene are MDHEN and SYDVKM. The CDR3 totals 14 residues.

The chain combines TRBV11-2 with TRBJ1-1; 7 bases are a match to TRBD1. This CDR3 spans 14 amino acids. Losses at the gene ends were 3 bases for V and 7 bases for J; bases not matched to a gene: 8. The V gene's germline CDR1 is SGHAT and CDR2 FQNNGV. CDR3: CASSLEPRDSEAFF. The DNA of the CDR3 is TGTGCCAGCAGCTTGGAGCCTCGGGACAGTGAAGCTTTCTTT.

This clone was found a few times. The CDR3 bases are TGTGCCAGCAGCGTAGGGGGCAGGACCTATGGCTACACCTTC. As protein: CASSVGGRTYGYTF. The rearrangement uses TRBV11-2 and TRBJ1-2, with TRBD1 identical over 7 bases. Germline V CDR1 and CDR2: SGHAT, FQNNGV. The V and J ends lost 5 bases and 4 bases, in that order; junction bases with no gene match: 7. The CDR3 covers 14 residues. The complete variable domain, with remaining parts taken from reference TRBV11-2 and TRBJ1-2, reads EAGVAQSPRYKIIEKRQSVAFWCNPISGHATLYWYQQILGQGPKLLIQFQNNGVVDDSQLPKDRFSAERLKGVDSTLKIQPAKLEDSAVYLCASSVGGRTYGYTFGSGTRLTVV.

This chain connects TRBV10-1 to TRBJ2-7, with TRBD1 matching over 12 bases. Per germline, CDR1 WNHNN and CDR2 SYGVQD (reference sequence). CDR3 size: 17 residues. V lost 5 bases, J lost 3 bases, and 11 bases stayed unmatched. The CDR3 loop is CASSPGQGASYSYEQYF. The CDR3 DNA follows: TGCGCCAGCAGTCCGGGACAGGGGGCCTCCTACAGCTACGAGCAGTACTTC.